The 8 T cell receptor beta chains reported below all come from one sample, sequenced in a study of blood T cell repertoires in COVID-19. Repertoires were generated with immunoSEQ multiplex PCR, while TCRdb's copy carries only in-frame clones and drops some. The sample lists 300,000 to 400,000 clones; roughly 86% were seen once. Sequenced sample: peripheral blood. These receptors were collected from a woman in her sixties or seventies with COVID-19, enrolled during active disease.

The chain carries TRBV9 and TRBJ1-4; TRBD1 matches 7 bases. The germline V gene has CDR1 SGDLS and CDR2 YYNGEE. There are 15 residues in the CDR3. V gave up 2 bases and J gave up 5 bases; unmatched junction bases: 6. The CDR3 DNA reads TGTGCCAGCAGCGTTGGTACAGGGGTGAATGAAAAACTGTTTTTT. Its protein is CASSVGTGVNEKLFF.

The chain has TRBV9 and TRBJ2-3, with a weak D call TRBD2 (5 bases). CDR3 length: 15 amino acids. V was cut by 0 bases and J by 5 bases, with 13 bases left in between. Germline-derived CDR1 and CDR2 are SGDLS and YYNGEE. CDR3 nucleotides: TGTGCCAGCAGCGTAGACGGTCCCCGGGGAGATACGCAGTATTTT. Its translation is CASSVDGPRGDTQYF. The whole variable domain, filled in from reference TRBV9 and TRBJ2-3, reads DSGVTQTPKHLITATGQRVTLRCSPRSGDLSVYWYQQSLDQGLQFLIQYYNGEERAKGNILERFSAQQFPDLHSELNLSSLELGDSALYFCASSVDGPRGDTQYFGPGTRLTVL.

This clone was found once. At one end, the junction sequence differs from germline, possibly due to a read error. This chain connects TRBV28 to TRBJ1-2, with 7 nucleotides matching TRBD1. CDR1 and CDR2 (germline): MDHEN, SYDVKM. The CDR3 consists of 12 residues. The CDR3, as DNA: TGTGTCAGCGGGACAGCAAACTATGGCTACACCTTC. Amino acid sequence: CVSGTANYGYTF.

The chain has TRBV28 and TRBJ1-1; D not resolved. Germline values: CDR1 MDHEN, CDR2 SYDVKM. The CDR3 spans 14 residues. V shed 5 bases and J shed 6 bases, with 16 bases lying between them. The CDR3 protein is CASSPPAGGSEAFF. The CDR3, as DNA: TGTGCCAGCAGTCCCCCCGCTGGCGGGTCTGAAGCTTTCTTT.

V is TRBV5-1 and J is TRBJ1-2; 9 bases line up with TRBD1. Trimming removed 1 base from V and 6 bases from J; junction bases left unmatched: 4. Germline CDR1 is SGHRS and CDR2 is YFSETQ. The CDR3 covers 14 residues. The CDR3 DNA sequence: TGCGCCAGCAGCTTGACAGGGGGCCGGGATGGCTACACCTTC. This encodes CASSLTGGRDGYTF.

V and J are TRBV4-1 and TRBJ1-6; D is uncertain. Trimming pared 4 bases from V and 7 bases from J, leaving 14 bases between. Germline assignment: CDR1 MGHRA and CDR2 YSYEKL. There are 15 residues in the CDR3. This CDR3 reads CASSLLTAANSPLHF. CDR3 sequence (DNA): TGCGCCAGCAGCCTCCTCACCGCGGCAAATTCACCCCTCCACTTT.

This clone occurred a few times. CDR3 protein: CASSILAGRSYEQYF. For the CDR3, the DNA is TGTGCCAGTAGTATTCTAGCGGGGCGCTCCTACGAGCAGTACTTC. The V gene is TRBV19, the J gene TRBJ2-7; 9 bases are shared with TRBD2. This CDR3 comprises 15 residues. Germline-derived CDR1 and CDR2 are LNHDA and SQIVND (reference sequence). Losses at the gene ends were 3 bases for V and 0 bases for J; bases not matched to a gene: 3. Together with reference TRBV19 and TRBJ2-7, the CDR3 gives the full variable domain: DGGITQSPKYLFRKEGQNVTLSCEQNLNHDAMYWYRQDPGQGLRLIYYSQIVNDFQKGDIAEGYSVSREKKESFPLTVTSAQKNPTAFYLCASSILAGRSYEQYFGPGTRLTVT.

The gene calls are TRBV24-1 and TRBJ2-4; D is uncertain. V gave up 2 bases and J gave up 9 bases, with 4 bases separating them. The CDR3 covers 11 residues. The V gene's germline CDR1 is KGHDR and CDR2 SFDVKD. The CDR3 DNA sequence: TGTGCCACCAGTGATTCAGGCATTCAGTACTTC. It specifies CATSDSGIQYF.